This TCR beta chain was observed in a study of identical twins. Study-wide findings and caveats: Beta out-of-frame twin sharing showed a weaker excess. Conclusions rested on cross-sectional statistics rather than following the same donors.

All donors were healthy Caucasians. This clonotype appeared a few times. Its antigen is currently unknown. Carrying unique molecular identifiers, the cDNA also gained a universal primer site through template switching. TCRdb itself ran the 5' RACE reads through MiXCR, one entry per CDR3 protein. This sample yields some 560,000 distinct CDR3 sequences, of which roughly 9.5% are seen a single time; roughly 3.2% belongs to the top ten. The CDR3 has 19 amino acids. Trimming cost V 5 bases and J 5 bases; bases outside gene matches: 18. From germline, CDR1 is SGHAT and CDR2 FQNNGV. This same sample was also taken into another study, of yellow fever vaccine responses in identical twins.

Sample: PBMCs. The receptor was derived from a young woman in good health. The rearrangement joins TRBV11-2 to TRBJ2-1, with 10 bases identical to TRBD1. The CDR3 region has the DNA TGTGCCAGCAGCCTAAACACCGGGACAGGGGTAATCCGAAACAATGAGCAGTTCTTC. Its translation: CASSLNTGTGVIRNNEQFF.